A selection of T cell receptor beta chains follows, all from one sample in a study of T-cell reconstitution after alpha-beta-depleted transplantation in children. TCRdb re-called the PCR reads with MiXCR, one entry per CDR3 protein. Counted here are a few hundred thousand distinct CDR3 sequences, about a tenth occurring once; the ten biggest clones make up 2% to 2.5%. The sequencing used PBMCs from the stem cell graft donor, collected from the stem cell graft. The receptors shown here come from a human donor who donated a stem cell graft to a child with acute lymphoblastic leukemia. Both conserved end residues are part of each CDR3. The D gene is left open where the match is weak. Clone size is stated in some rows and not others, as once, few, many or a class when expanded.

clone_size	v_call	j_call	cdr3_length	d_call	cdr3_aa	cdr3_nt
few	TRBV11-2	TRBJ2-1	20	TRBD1	CASKSFDRERPPRRYNEQFF	TGTGCCAGCAAGTCCTTTGACAGGGAGCGACCCCCGCGCCGTTACAATGAGCAGTTCTTC
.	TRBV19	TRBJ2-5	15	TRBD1	CASSIGQGVKETQYF	TGTGCCAGTAGTATAGGCCAGGGGGTCAAAGAGACCCAGTACTTC
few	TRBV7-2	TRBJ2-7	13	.	CASRDISSYEQYF	TGTGCCAGCAGGGACATCAGCTCCTACGAGCAGTACTTC
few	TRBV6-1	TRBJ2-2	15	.	CASSEGTAYTGELFF	TGTGCCAGCAGTGAAGGGACAGCCTACACCGGGGAGCTGTTTTTT
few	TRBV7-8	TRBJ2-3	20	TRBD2	CASSPGLAGSFKGPTDTQYF	TGTGCCAGCAGCCCTGGACTAGCGGGGTCTTTCAAGGGGCCCACAGATACGCAGTATTTT
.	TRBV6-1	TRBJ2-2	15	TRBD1	CASKGQGIYPGELFF	TGTGCCAGCAAGGGACAGGGAATTTATCCCGGGGAGCTGTTTTTT
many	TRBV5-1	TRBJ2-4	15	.	CASSPDPTGKNIQYF	TGCGCCAGCAGCCCCGACCCGACTGGCAAAAACATTCAGTACTTC
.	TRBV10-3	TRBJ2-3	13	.	CAISELVEATQYF	TGTGCCATCAGTGAGTTAGTAGAGGCTACGCAGTATTTT
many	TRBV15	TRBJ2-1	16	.	CATRAVDSSSYNEQFF	TGTGCCACCAGGGCGGTGGACAGTAGCTCCTACAATGAGCAGTTCTTC
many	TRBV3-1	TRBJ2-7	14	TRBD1	CASSNRDRGRTQYF	TGTGCCAGCAGCAACCGGGACAGGGGGCGTACGCAGTACTTC
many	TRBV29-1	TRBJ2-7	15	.	CSVEAVGSVPYEQYF	TGCAGCGTTGAAGCTGTTGGTAGCGTACCCTACGAGCAGTACTTC
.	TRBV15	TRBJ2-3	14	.	CATTSDYNTDTQYF	TGTGCCACCACCTCGGACTATAACACAGATACGCAGTATTTT
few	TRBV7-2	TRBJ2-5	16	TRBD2	CASSRGLAGGKETQYF	TGTGCCAGCAGCCGGGGACTAGCGGGAGGTAAAGAGACCCAGTACTTC
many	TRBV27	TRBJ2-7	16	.	CASSPGLNPGSYEQYF	TGTGCCAGCAGCCCCGGGCTGAACCCCGGCTCCTACGAGCAGTACTTC
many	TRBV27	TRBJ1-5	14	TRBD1	CASSYRGSNQPQHF	TGTGCCAGCAGTTACAGGGGCAGCAATCAGCCCCAGCATTTT
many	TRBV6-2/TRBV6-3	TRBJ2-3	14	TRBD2	CASSWTRITDTQYF	TGTGCCAGCAGTTGGACTAGAATCACAGATACGCAGTATTTT
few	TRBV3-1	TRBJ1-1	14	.	CASSQDVQATEAFF	TGTGCCAGCAGCCAAGATGTACAGGCCACTGAAGCTTTCTTT
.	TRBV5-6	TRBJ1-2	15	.	CASSLALASVVGYTF	TGTGCCAGCAGCTTGGCCTTGGCCAGCGTTGTTGGCTACACCTTC
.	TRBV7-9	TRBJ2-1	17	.	CASSSSEDSGSYNEQFF	TGTGCCAGCAGCTCCTCCGAAGACTCTGGCTCCTACAATGAGCAGTTCTTC
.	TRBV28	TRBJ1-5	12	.	CASSRPYQRQHF	TGTGCCAGCAGCCGACCTTATCAGCGCCAGCATTTT
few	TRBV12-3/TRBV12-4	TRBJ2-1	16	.	CASSPPGGSGDNEQFF	TGTGCCAGCAGTCCCCCAGGGGGGAGCGGAGACAATGAGCAGTTCTTC
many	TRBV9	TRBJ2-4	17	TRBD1	CASSPTGTALAKNIQYF	TGTGCCAGCAGCCCGACGGGGACAGCGTTAGCCAAAAACATTCAGTACTTC
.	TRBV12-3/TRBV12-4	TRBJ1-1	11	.	CASRGNTEAFF	TGTGCCTCCCGCGGAAACACTGAAGCTTTCTTT
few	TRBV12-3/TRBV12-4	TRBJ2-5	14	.	CASTGGGLAETQYF	TGTGCCAGCACTGGAGGGGGCTTGGCAGAGACCCAGTACTTC
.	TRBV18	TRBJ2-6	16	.	CASSPGALSGANVLTF	TGTGCCAGCTCGCCCGGGGCCCTCTCTGGGGCCAACGTCCTGACTTTC
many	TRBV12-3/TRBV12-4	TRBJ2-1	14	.	CASSFASSYNEQFF	TGTGCCAGCAGTTTCGCTAGTTCGTACAATGAGCAGTTCTTC
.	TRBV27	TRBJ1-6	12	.	CASSLGDSPLHF	TGTGCCAGCAGTCTCGGCGATTCACCCCTCCACTTT
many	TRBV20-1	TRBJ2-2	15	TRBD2	CSARDGTSAFGELFF	TGCAGTGCTAGAGATGGGACTAGCGCTTTCGGGGAGCTGTTTTTT
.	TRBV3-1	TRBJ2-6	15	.	CASSPLGWGANVLTF	TGTGCCAGCAGCCCGCTCGGATGGGGGGCCAACGTCCTGACTTTC
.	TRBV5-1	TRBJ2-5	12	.	CASNGPMETQYF	TGCGCCAGCAACGGACCGATGGAGACCCAGTACTTC
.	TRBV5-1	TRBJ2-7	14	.	CASSGILMDGEQYF	TGCGCCAGCAGCGGAATCCTTATGGACGGCGAGCAGTACTTC
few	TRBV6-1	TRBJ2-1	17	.	CASSPRVGGLSYNEQFF	TGTGCCAGCAGTCCCCGAGTGGGGGGGCTCTCCTACAATGAGCAGTTCTTC
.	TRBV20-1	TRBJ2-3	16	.	CSASGRNIGGTDTQYF	TGCAGTGCTAGCGGGAGAAACATAGGGGGGACAGATACGCAGTATTTT
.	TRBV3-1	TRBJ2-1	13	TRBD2	CASSHGTSGEQFF	TGTGCCAGCAGCCATGGGACTAGCGGTGAGCAGTTCTTC
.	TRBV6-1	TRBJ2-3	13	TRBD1	CASSRTGADTQYF	TGTGCCAGCAGTAGGACAGGGGCAGATACGCAGTATTTT
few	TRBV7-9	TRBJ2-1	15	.	CASRSRHQRNNEQFF	TGTGCCAGCAGGTCCCGGCATCAGCGAAACAATGAGCAGTTCTTC
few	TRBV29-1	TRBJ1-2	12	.	CSVDEGVYGYTF	TGCAGCGTTGATGAGGGCGTCTATGGCTACACCTTC
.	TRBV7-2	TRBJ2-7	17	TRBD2	CASSLRTSGRPAYEQYF	TGTGCCAGCAGCCTGAGGACTAGCGGGAGGCCCGCCTACGAGCAGTACTTC
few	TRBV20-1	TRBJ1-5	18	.	CSARGRGGEEYSNQPQHF	TGCAGTGCTAGAGGCAGGGGAGGGGAGGAATATAGCAATCAGCCCCAGCATTTT
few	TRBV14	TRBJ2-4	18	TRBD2	CASSQGFGLAGEMGIQYF	TGTGCCAGCAGCCAAGGATTCGGACTAGCGGGAGAAATGGGCATTCAGTACTTC
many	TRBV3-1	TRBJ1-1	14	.	CASSLGRRDTEAFF	TGTGCCAGCAGCCTAGGTCGCAGGGACACTGAAGCTTTCTTT
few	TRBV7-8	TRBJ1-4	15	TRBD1	CASSNSGQINEKLFF	TGTGCCAGCAGCAATTCGGGACAGATTAATGAAAAACTGTTTTTT
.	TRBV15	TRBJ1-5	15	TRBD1	CATPNKDRGHQPQHF	TGTGCCACTCCAAATAAGGACAGGGGGCATCAGCCCCAGCATTTT
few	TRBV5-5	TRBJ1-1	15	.	CASSLDRVWNTEAFF	TGTGCCAGCAGCTTGGACAGGGTGTGGAACACTGAAGCTTTCTTT
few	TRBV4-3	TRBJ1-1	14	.	CASSQEQGPTEAFF	TGCGCCAGCAGCCAAGAACAGGGACCCACTGAAGCTTTCTTT
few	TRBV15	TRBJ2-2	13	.	CATSRDLAGELFF	TGTGCCACCAGCAGAGATCTAGCCGGGGAGCTGTTTTTT
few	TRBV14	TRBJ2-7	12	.	CASSQERYEQYF	TGTGCCAGCAGCCAAGAGAGGTACGAGCAGTACTTC